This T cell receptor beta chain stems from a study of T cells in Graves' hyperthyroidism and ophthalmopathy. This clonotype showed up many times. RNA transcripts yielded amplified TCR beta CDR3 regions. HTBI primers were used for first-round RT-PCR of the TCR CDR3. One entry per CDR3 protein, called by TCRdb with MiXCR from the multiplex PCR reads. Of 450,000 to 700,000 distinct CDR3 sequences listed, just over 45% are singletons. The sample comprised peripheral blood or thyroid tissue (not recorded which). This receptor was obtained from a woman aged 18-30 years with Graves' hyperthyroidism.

CDR3 in amino acids: CASREDRDGGYTF. CDR3 sequence (DNA): TGTGCCAGCCGCGAGGACAGGGATGGTGGCTACACCTTC. This chain joins TRBV27 and TRBJ1-2, with TRBD1 matching 8 bases. V dropped 8 bases and J dropped 7; count of bases not matched to a gene: 9. CDR1 and CDR2 (germline): MNHEY, SMNVEV (reference sequence). This CDR3 has 13 amino acids.